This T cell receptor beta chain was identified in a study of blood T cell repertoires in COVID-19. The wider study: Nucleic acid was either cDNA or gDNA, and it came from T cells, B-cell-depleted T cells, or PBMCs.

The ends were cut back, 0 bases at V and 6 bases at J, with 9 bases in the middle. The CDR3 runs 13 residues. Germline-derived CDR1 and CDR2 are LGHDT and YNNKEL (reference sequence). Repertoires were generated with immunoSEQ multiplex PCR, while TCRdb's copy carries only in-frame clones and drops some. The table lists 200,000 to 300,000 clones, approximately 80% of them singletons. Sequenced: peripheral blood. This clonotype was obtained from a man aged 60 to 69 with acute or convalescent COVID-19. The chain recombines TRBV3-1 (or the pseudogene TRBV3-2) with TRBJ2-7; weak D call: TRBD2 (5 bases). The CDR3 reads CASSQELEGEQYF. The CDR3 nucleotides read TGTGCCAGCAGCCAAGAGCTAGAGGGCGAGCAGTACTTC.